A selection of T cell receptor beta chains follows, all from one sample in a study of T cells in localized non-small cell lung cancer. Using immunoSEQ multiplex PCR, the repertoire was profiled, and TCRdb retains in-frame clones only, with some absent. The sample records 45,000 or so clones, 85% to 90% being singletons. The sample in question was PBMCs, obtained before any cancer treatment. These receptors all come from a man aged 35-69 years with stage II lung adenocarcinoma. The CDR3 runs from the conserved cysteine through the conserved F or W.

cdr3_length,v_call,j_call,cdr3_aa
16,TRBV11-2,TRBJ2-3,CASSLGDSWFSDTQYF
15,TRBV6-5,TRBJ1-5,CASRQGFGSNQPQHF
17,TRBV7-8,TRBJ1-3,CASSPQTGGSSGNTIYF
12,TRBV7-9,TRBJ2-7,CASSLSSYEQYF
15,TRBV5-4,TRBJ1-5,CASSPTGFSNQPQHF
15,TRBV6-1,TRBJ1-1,CASSERTGSYTEAFF
15,TRBV9,TRBJ1-2,CASSPRTGSNYGYTF
15,TRBV6-5,TRBJ1-5,CASSPGPQGNQPQHF
16,TRBV10-3,TRBJ2-2,CAITPRLAINTGELFF
14,TRBV18,TRBJ1-1,CASSPDKGNTEAFF
16,TRBV6-1,TRBJ1-3,CASSGGPMHSGNTIYF